This T cell receptor (beta chain) was identified in a study of shared clonotypes between healthy human individuals. Data came from immunoSEQ multiplex PCR; TCRdb stores just in-frame clones and leaves some out. The sample includes approximately 640,000 clones, 90% of them seen just once. V dropped 6 bases and J dropped 6 bases, with 15 bases sitting between them. Germline loops: CDR1 MNHEY, CDR2 SMNVEV (reference sequence). The CDR3 covers 13 residues. Sequenced: memory CD8+ T cells from PBMCs. The subset is: CD45RO+ cells pooled with CCR7-negative TemRA cells. This TCR came from a man younger than 30 in good health. Some clones in this sample may be carry-over from other donors' samples. The chain recombines TRBV27 with TRBJ2-7; tentatively, D is TRBD2 (6 bases). The DNA of the CDR3 is TGTGCCAGCAGGTTAGGACTAAAGCGCGAGCAGTACTTC. This gives the protein CASRLGLKREQYF.